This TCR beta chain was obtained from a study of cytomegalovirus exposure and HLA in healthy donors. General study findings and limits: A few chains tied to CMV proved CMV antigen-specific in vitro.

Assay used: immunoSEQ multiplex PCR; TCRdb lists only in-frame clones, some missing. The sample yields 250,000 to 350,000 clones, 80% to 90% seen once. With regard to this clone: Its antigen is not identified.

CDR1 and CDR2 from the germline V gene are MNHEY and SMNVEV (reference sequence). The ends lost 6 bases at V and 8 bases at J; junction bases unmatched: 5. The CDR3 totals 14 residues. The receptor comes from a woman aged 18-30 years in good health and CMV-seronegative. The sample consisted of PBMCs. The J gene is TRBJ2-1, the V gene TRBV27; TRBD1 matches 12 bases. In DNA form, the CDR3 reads TGTGCCAGCAGGCCGGGACAGGGGGCCTATGAGCAGTTCTTC. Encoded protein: CASRPGQGAYEQFF.